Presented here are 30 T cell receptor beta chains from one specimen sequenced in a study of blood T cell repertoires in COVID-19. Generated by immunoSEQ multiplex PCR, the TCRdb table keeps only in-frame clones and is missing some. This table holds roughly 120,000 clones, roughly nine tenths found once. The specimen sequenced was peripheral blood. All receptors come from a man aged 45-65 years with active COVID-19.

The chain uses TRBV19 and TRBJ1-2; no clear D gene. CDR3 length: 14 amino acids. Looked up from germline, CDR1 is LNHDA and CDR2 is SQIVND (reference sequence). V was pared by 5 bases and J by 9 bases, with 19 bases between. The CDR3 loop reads CASSLSGYSVSYTF. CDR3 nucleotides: TGTGCCAGTAGTCTCTCCGGTTATTCGGTGAGCTACACCTTC.

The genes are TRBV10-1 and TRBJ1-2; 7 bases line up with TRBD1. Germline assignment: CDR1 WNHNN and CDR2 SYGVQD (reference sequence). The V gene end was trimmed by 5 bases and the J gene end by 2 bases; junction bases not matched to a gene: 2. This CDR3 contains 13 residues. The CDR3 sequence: CASSPTGNYGYTF. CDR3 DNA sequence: TGCGCCAGCAGTCCGACAGGGAACTATGGCTACACCTTC.

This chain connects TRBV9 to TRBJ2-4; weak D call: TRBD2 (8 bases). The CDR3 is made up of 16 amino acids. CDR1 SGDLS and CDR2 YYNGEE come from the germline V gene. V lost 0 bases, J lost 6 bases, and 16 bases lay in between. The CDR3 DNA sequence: TGTGCCAGCAGCGTAGCAACCCGGGAGGGGGCAAACATTCAGTACTTC. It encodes CASSVATREGANIQYF.

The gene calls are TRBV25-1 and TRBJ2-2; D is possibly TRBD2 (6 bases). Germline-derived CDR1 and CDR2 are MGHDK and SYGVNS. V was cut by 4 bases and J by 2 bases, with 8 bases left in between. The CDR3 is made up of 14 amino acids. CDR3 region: CASSVGGNTGELFF. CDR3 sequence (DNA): TGTGCCAGCAGTGTCGGGGGAAACACCGGGGAGCTGTTTTTT.

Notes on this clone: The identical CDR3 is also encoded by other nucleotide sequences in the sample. The CDR3 loop reads CASSQERFYGYTF. CDR3 coding DNA: TGTGCCAGCAGCCAAGAGAGGTTCTATGGCTACACCTTC. The rearrangement links TRBV3-1 (or the pseudogene TRBV3-2) to TRBJ1-2, with unresolved D. The CDR3 spans 13 residues. Trimming pared 0 bases from V and 4 bases from J, leaving 6 bases between. Germline V lookup: CDR1 LGHDT, CDR2 YNNKEL (reference sequence).

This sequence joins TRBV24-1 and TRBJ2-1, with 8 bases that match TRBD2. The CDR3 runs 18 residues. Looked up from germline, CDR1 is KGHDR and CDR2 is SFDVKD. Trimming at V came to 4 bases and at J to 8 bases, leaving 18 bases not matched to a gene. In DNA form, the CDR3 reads TGTGCCACCAGTGACAGGGTTCGTTCGGAGCGGGAGAGGGATGAGCAGTTCTTC. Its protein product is CATSDRVRSERERDEQFF.

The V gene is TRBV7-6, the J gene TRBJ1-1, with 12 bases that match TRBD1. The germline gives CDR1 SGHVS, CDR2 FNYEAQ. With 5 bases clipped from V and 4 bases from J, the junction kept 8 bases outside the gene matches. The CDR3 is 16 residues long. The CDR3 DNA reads TGTGCCAGCAGCCGGGACAGGGGGCTTCGTCGCACTGAAGCTTTCTTT. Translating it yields CASSRDRGLRRTEAFF. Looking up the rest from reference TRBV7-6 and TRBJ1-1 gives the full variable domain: GAGVSQSPRYKVTKRGQDVALRCDPISGHVSLYWYRQALGQGPEFLTYFNYEAQQDKSGLPNDRFSAERPEGSISTLTIQRTEQRDSAMYRCASSRDRGLRRTEAFFGQGTRLTVV.

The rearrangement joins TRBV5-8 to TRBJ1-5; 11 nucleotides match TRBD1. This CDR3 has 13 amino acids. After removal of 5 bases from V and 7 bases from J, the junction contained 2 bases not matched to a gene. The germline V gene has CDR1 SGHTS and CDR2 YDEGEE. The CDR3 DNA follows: TGTGCCAGCAGGGGGACAGGGGGACAGCCCCAGCATTTT. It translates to CASRGTGGQPQHF. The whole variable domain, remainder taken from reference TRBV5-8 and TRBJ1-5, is EAGVTQSPTHLIKTRGQQATLRCSPISGHTSVYWYQQALGLGLQFLLWYDEGEERNRGNFPPRFSGRQFPNYSSELNVNALELEDSALYLCASRGTGGQPQHFGDGTRLSIL.

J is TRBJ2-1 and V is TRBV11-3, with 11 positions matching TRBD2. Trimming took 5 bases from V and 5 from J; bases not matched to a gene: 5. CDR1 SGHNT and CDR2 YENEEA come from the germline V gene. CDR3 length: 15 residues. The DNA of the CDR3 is TGTGCCAGCAGCCAGGGACTAGCGGAGCACAATGAGCAGTTCTTC. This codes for CASSQGLAEHNEQFF.

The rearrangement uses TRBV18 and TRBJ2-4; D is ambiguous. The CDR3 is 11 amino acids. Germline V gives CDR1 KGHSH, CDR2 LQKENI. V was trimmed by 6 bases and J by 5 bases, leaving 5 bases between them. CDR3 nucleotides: TGTGCCAGCTCGTATGAAAACATTCAGTACTTC. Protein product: CASSYENIQYF.

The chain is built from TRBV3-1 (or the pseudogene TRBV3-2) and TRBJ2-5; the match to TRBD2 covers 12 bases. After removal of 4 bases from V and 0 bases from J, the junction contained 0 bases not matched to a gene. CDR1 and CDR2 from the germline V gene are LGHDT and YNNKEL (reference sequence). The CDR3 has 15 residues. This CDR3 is CASSRTSGNQETQYF. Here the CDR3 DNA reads TGTGCCAGCAGCCGGACTAGCGGGAACCAAGAGACCCAGTACTTC.

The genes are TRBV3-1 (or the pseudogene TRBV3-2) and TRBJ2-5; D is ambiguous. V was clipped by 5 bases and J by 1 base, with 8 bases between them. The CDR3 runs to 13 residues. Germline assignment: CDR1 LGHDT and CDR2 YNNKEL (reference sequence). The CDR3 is CASSKLRQETQYF. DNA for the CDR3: TGTGCCAGCAGCAAACTCCGCCAAGAGACCCAGTACTTC.

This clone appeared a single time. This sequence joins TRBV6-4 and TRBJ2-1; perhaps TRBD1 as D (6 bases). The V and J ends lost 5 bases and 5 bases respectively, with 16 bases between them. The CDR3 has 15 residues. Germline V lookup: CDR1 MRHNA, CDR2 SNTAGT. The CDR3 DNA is TGTGCCAGCAGTAAACAGGGTGATATAAACAATGAGCAGTTCTTC. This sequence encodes CASSKQGDINNEQFF.

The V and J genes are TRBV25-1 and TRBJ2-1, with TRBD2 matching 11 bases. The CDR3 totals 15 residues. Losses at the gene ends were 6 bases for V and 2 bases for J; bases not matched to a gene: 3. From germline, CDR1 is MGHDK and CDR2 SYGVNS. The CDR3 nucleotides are TGTGCCAGCAGCGCTAGCGGGAGGACCTACAATGAGCAGTTCTTC. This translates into CASSASGRTYNEQFF.

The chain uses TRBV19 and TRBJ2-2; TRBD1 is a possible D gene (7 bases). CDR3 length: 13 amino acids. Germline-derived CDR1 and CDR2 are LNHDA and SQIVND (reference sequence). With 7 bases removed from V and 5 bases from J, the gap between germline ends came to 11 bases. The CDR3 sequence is CASTTGRTGELFF. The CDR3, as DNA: TGTGCCAGTACGACAGGGAGGACCGGGGAGCTGTTTTTT.

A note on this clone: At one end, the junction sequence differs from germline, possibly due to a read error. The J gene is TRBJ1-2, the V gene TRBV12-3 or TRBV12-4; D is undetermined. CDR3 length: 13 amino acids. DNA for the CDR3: TGTGCCAGCAGGCCTAGGGAGGGATCTCGAACAAGCTTC. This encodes CASRPREGSRTSF.

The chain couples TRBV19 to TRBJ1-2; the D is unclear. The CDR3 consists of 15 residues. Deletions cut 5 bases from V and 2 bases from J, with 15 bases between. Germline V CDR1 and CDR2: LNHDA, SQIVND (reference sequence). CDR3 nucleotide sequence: TGTGCCAGTAGTGATATCGGGGTTCAAAACTATGGCTACACCTTC. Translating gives CASSDIGVQNYGYTF.

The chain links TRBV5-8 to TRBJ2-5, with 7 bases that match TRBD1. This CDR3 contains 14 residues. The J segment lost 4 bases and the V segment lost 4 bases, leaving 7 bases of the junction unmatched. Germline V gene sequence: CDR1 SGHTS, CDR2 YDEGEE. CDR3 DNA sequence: TGTGCCAGCAGCGCAGGGACAGTCGGAGAGACCCAGTACTTC. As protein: CASSAGTVGETQYF.

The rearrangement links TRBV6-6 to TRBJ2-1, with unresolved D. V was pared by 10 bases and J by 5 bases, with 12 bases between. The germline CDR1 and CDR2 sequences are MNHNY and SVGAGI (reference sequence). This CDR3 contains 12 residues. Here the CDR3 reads CATYLSDNEQFF. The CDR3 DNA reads TGTGCCACCTATCTGTCCGACAATGAGCAGTTCTTC.

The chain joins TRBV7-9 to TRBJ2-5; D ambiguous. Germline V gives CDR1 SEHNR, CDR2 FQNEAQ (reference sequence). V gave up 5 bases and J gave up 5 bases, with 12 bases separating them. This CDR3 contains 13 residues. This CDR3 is CASSHRVKETQYF. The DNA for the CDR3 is TGTGCCAGCAGCCACCGGGTTAAGGAGACCCAGTACTTC.

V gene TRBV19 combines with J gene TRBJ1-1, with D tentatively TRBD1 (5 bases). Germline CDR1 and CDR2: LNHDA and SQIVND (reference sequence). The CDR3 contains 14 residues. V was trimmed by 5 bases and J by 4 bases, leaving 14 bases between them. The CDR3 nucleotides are TGTGCCAGTAGTCCAGGGTTAAGGGGCACTGAAGCTTTCTTT. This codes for CASSPGLRGTEAFF.

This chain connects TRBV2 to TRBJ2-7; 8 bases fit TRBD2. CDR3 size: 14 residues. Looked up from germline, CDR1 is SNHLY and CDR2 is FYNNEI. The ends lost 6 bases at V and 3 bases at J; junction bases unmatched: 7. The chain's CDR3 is CASRRDSGVYEQYF. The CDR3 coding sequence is TGTGCCAGCAGGAGGGATAGCGGGGTCTACGAGCAGTACTTC.

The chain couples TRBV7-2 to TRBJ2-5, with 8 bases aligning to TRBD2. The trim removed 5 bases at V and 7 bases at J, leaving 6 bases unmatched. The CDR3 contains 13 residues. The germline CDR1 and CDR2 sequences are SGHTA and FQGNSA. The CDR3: CASSHPGGRTQYF. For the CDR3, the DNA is TGTGCCAGCAGCCACCCGGGGGGGAGGACCCAGTACTTC. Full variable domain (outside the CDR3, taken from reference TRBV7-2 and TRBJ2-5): GAGVSQSPSNKVTEKGKDVELRCDPISGHTALYWYRQSLGQGLEFLIYFQGNSAPDKSGLPSDRFSAERTGGSVSTLTIQRTQQEDSAVYLCASSHPGGRTQYFGPGTRLLVL.

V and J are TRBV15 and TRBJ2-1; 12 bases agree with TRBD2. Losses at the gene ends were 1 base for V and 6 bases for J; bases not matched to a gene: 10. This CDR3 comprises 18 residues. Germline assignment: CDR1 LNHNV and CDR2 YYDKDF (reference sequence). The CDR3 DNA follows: TGTGCCACCAGCAGAGGATTCACTAGCGGGAGGTCGGGCAATGAGCAGTTCTTC. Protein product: CATSRGFTSGRSGNEQFF.

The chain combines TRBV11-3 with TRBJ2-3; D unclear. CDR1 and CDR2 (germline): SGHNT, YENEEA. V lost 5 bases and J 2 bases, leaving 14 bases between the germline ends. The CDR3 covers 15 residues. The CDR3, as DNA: TGTGCCAGCAGCGCCACGACTTGGTCCACAGATACGCAGTATTTT. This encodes CASSATTWSTDTQYF. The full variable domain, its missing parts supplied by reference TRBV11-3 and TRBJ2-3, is EAGVVQSPRYKIIEKKQPVAFWCNPISGHNTLYWYLQNLGQGPELLIRYENEEAVDDSQLPKDRFSAERLKGVDSTLKIQPAELGDSAVYLCASSATTWSTDTQYFGPGTRLTVL.

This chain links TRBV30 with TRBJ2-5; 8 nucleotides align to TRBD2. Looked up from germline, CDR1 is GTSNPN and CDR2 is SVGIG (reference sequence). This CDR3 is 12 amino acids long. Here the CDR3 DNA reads TGTGCAATTGATAGCGGGAAGGAGACCCAGTACTTC. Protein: CAIDSGKETQYF.

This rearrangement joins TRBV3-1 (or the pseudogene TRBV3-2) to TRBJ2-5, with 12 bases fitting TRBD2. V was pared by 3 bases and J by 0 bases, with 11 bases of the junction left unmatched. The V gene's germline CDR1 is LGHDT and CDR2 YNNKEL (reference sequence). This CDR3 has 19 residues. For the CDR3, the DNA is TGTGCCAGCAGCCAGGAGGGGACTAGCGGGTCTAAGTACCAAGAGACCCAGTACTTC. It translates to CASSQEGTSGSKYQETQYF.

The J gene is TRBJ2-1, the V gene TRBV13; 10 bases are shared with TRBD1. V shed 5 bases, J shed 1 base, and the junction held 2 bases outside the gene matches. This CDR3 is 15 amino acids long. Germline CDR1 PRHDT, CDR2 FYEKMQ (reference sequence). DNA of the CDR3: TGTGCCAGCAGCCGGACAGGGGGATCCTACAATGAGCAGTTCTTC. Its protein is CASSRTGGSYNEQFF.

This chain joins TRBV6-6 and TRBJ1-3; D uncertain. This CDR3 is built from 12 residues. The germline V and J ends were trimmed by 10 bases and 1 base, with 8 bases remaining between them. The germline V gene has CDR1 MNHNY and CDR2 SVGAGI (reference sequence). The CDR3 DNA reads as TGTGCCATTAGGGAGTCTGGAAACACCATATATTTT. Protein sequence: CAIRESGNTIYF.

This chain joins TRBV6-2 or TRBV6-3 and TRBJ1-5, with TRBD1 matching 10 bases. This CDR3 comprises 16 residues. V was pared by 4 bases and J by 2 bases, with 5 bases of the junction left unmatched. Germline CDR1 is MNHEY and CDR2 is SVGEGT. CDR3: CASSWTGGTGNQPQHF. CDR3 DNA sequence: TGTGCCAGCAGTTGGACAGGGGGAACGGGCAATCAGCCCCAGCATTTT.